The 26 T cell receptor beta chains below come from one sample, sequenced in a study of long-term antiretroviral therapy in people with HIV. Run at survey level, the immunoSEQ assay was version v3.0. This table comes from immunoSEQ multiplex PCR, and its TCRdb copy is limited to in-frame clones, with some not included. The profile shows about 44,000 clones, over 90% of them singletons. Sequenced here: unsorted PBMCs, sampled 3.7 years after starting antiretroviral therapy. Receptor source: a woman aged 45 to 65 with HIV.

This clone was observed a single time. This chain joins TRBV2 and TRBJ2-5; 7 bases map to TRBD1. CDR1 and CDR2 from the germline V gene are SNHLY and FYNNEI. This CDR3 is built from 14 residues. The V gene end was trimmed by 7 bases and the J gene end by 5 bases; junction bases not matched to a gene: 10. CDR3 DNA: TGTGCCAGCACCGACAGGGTCCTAGGGGAGACCCAGTACTTC. Protein product: CASTDRVLGETQYF.

V usage is TRBV15 and J usage is TRBJ2-5, with D possibly being TRBD1 (6 bases). The CDR3 loop spans 15 amino acids. Trimming removed 3 bases from V and 5 bases from J, with 16 bases in between. The germline gives CDR1 LNHNV, CDR2 YYDKDF (reference sequence). Written as DNA, the CDR3 is TGTGCCACCAGCAGGGACCCAGGGGTCAGGGAGACCCAGTACTTC. Translating it yields CATSRDPGVRETQYF.

The chain employs TRBV5-1 and TRBJ2-7, with 9 positions matching TRBD1. This CDR3 comprises 16 residues. Trimming cost V 6 bases and J 6 bases; bases outside gene matches: 16. CDR1 is SGHRS, CDR2 YFSETQ, per germline. For the CDR3, the DNA is TGCGCCAGCACCAAGTCGACAGGGGGAGGGTTTGGCGAGCAGTACTTC. Protein sequence: CASTKSTGGGFGEQYF. The whole variable domain, filled in from reference TRBV5-1 and TRBJ2-7, reads KAGVTQTPRYLIKTRGQQVTLSCSPISGHRSVSWYQQTPGQGLQFLFEYFSETQRNKGNFPGRFSGRQFSNSRSEMNVSTLELGDSALYLCASTKSTGGGFGEQYFGPGTRLTVT.

The count of this clone is one. The rearrangement joins TRBV2 to TRBJ2-3; D uncertain. V was clipped by 2 bases and J by 4 bases, with 1 base between them. The CDR3 covers 11 residues. Germline V lookup: CDR1 SNHLY, CDR2 FYNNEI. The CDR3, as DNA: TGTGCCAGCAGTGAACCAGATACGCAGTATTTT. This encodes CASSEPDTQYF.

The chain carries TRBV5-6 and TRBJ1-3; D is unclear. The V end was cut by 0 bases, the J end by 1 base, with 2 bases between. Per the germline V gene, CDR1 is SGHDT and CDR2 is YYEEEE. The CDR3 extends over 13 amino acids. The CDR3 nucleotides read TGTGCCAGCAGCTTGGATTCTGGAAACACCATATATTTT. Translation gives CASSLDSGNTIYF.

In this sample, this clone turned up once. CDR3 region: CASSSSGGRNTQYF. The DNA of the CDR3 is TGTGCCAGCAGCTCCAGCGGGGGGAGGAATACGCAGTATTTT. This chain joins TRBV7-3 and TRBJ2-3; TRBD2 matches at 9 bases. Germline V gene data show CDR1 as SGHTA and CDR2 as FQGTGA. The length of the CDR3 is 14 residues. The ends lost 4 bases at V and 7 bases at J; junction bases unmatched: 6.

This rearrangement joins TRBV10-1 to TRBJ1-1, with D possibly TRBD1 on 6 matching bases. This CDR3 has 14 amino acids. Trimming left V 3 bases short and J 1 base short, with 9 bases between. Germline CDR1 is WNHNN and CDR2 is SYGVQD (reference sequence). CDR3 DNA sequence: TGCGCCAGCAGTGATGGACAGTCGAACACTGAAGCTTTCTTT. Encoded protein: CASSDGQSNTEAFF.

V usage is TRBV30 and J usage is TRBJ1-3; D may be TRBD1 (5 bases). The V and J ends lost 3 bases and 4 bases respectively, with 16 bases between them. This CDR3 contains 15 residues. Germline CDR1 is GTSNPN and CDR2 is SVGIG (reference sequence). The CDR3 DNA reads TGTGCCTGGAGCCCGAAAGGAGGGGTCGGAAACACCATATATTTT. This codes for CAWSPKGGVGNTIYF.

This chain uses TRBV9 with TRBJ1-3; D gene unclear. From germline, CDR1 is SGDLS and CDR2 YYNGEE. The CDR3 has 14 residues. V was cut by 3 bases and J by 7 bases, with 14 bases left in between. The CDR3 region has the DNA TGTGCCAGCAGCGCCAGTGGAGAAGGGAACACCATATATTTT. Its translation: CASSASGEGNTIYF.

The V gene is TRBV10-3, the J gene TRBJ2-5; 14 bases align to TRBD2. J lost 10 bases, V lost 9 bases, and 10 bases had no gene match. The germline CDR1 and CDR2 sequences are ENHRY and SYGVKD. This CDR3 contains 14 residues. The CDR3 DNA reads as TGTGCCATACGAAACGGGACTAGCGGGAGTTACCAGTACTTC. Protein sequence: CAIRNGTSGSYQYF.

V and J are TRBV5-4 and TRBJ2-7, with a tentative D call TRBD1 (5 bases). There are 13 residues in the CDR3. CDR1 is SGHNT, CDR2 YYREEE, per germline (reference sequence). Trimming left V 4 bases short and J 7 bases short, with 15 bases between. The CDR3 DNA sequence: TGTGCCAGCAGCCCCACAAGGGGTGGGGAGCAGTACTTC. This translates into CASSPTRGGEQYF. The variable domain in full, completed from reference TRBV5-4 and TRBJ2-7, reads ETGVTQSPTHLIKTRGQQVTLRCSSQSGHNTVSWYQQALGQGPQFIFQYYREEENGRGNFPPRFSGLQFPNYSSELNVNALELDDSALYLCASSPTRGGEQYFGPGTRLTVT.

The rearrangement uses TRBV11-3 and TRBJ1-5, with D possibly being TRBD1 (6 bases). Germline CDR1 SGHNT, CDR2 YENEEA. The ends were cut back, 0 bases at V and 6 bases at J, with 12 bases in the middle. This CDR3 spans 15 amino acids. The CDR3 loop reads CASSLDAGVLQPQHF. The DNA for the CDR3 is TGTGCCAGCAGCTTAGATGCAGGGGTTCTTCAGCCCCAGCATTTT.

This chain joins TRBV30 and TRBJ1-1, with 8 bases lining up with TRBD1. V lost 3 bases and J lost 0; bases outside the gene matches: 3. CDR1 and CDR2 (germline): GTSNPN, SVGIG (reference sequence). The CDR3 length is 14 residues. CDR3 region: CAWSKDRVNTEAFF. The CDR3 DNA follows: TGTGCCTGGAGCAAGGACAGGGTGAACACTGAAGCTTTCTTT.

This clone was counted once. The V and J genes are TRBV2 and TRBJ2-3, with TRBD2 matching over 16 bases. V dropped 7 bases and J dropped 6; count of bases not matched to a gene: 10. Germline CDR1 reads SNHLY; CDR2 reads FYNNEI. This CDR3 comprises 17 residues. The CDR3 DNA reads as TGTGCCAGCACGCCCGTGGGACTAGCGGGGGGGTTTGATACGCAGTATTTT. It codes for CASTPVGLAGGFDTQYF.

V is TRBV20-1 and J is TRBJ2-5; D not certain. Trimming took 8 bases from V and 4 from J, leaving 11 bases between them. The CDR3 spans 11 residues. From germline, CDR1 is DFQATT and CDR2 SNEGSKA (reference sequence). The CDR3 is CSPIRRETQYF. Written as DNA, the CDR3 is TGCAGTCCGATTAGACGAGAGACCCAGTACTTC.

The gene calls are TRBV7-3 and TRBJ2-5; 7 nucleotides align to TRBD1. Germline V gene data show CDR1 as SGHTA and CDR2 as FQGTGA. The J segment lost 2 bases and the V segment lost 6 bases, leaving 9 bases of the junction unmatched. The CDR3 totals 15 residues. The CDR3 sequence is CASSPRQGQQETQYF. The DNA of the CDR3 is TGTGCCAGCAGTCCACGCCAGGGACAGCAAGAGACCCAGTACTTC. Full variable domain (missing parts from reference TRBV7-3 and TRBJ2-5): GAGVSQTPSNKVTEKGKYVELRCDPISGHTALYWYRQSLGQGPEFLIYFQGTGAADDSGLPNDRFFAVRPEGSVSTLKIQRTERGDSAVYLCASSPRQGQQETQYFGPGTRLLVL.

This chain joins TRBV5-4 and TRBJ2-1; 12 nucleotides agree with TRBD2. CDR1 and CDR2 from the germline V gene are SGHNT and YYREEE (reference sequence). There are 16 residues in the CDR3. V dropped 3 bases and J dropped 5; count of bases not matched to a gene: 6. The DNA for the CDR3 is TGTGCCAGCAGCTCGTCTAGCGGGGGGGCCAACAATGAGCAGTTCTTC. It translates to CASSSSSGGANNEQFF.

Only a few counts were recorded for this clone. V gene TRBV27 combines with J gene TRBJ2-7; the D gene is possibly TRBD2 (6 bases). There are 15 residues in the CDR3. V lost 6 bases and J 12 bases, leaving 27 bases between the germline ends. Germline V gene data show CDR1 as MNHEY and CDR2 as SMNVEV (reference sequence). The chain's CDR3 is CASRPLAEALRMAYF. The CDR3 nucleotides are TGTGCCAGCAGACCTTTAGCGGAGGCCCTTCGAATGGCGTACTTC.

V is TRBV5-6 and J is TRBJ2-5, with 10 bases lining up with TRBD2. There are 15 residues in the CDR3. Germline CDR1 and CDR2: SGHDT and YYEEEE. Germline trimming cut 0 bases from V and 2 bases from J; bases unmatched to any gene: 1. CDR3 residues: CASSLGGLAQETQYF. CDR3 bases: TGTGCCAGCAGCTTGGGGGGACTAGCGCAAGAGACCCAGTACTTC.

This sequence joins TRBV6-5 and TRBJ2-3; 14 positions match TRBD2. V shed 2 bases, J shed 5 bases, and the junction held 0 bases outside the gene matches. Per germline, CDR1 MNHEY and CDR2 SVGAGI. The length of the CDR3 is 15 residues. The CDR3, as DNA: TGTGCCAGCAGTTACGGGACTAGCGGGGGAGATACGCAGTATTTT. Translated: CASSYGTSGGDTQYF.

J is TRBJ2-3 and V is TRBV18; maybe TRBD2 (5 bases). The germline V and J ends were trimmed by 3 bases and 5 bases, with 12 bases remaining between them. Looked up from germline, CDR1 is KGHSH and CDR2 is LQKENI. This CDR3 comprises 14 residues. DNA of the CDR3: TGTGCCAGCTCACCGGTGAGGGCCGGAGATACGCAGTATTTT. Translation gives CASSPVRAGDTQYF.

This clone showed up just once. This chain links TRBV19 with TRBJ2-1; 7 bases match TRBD2. J lost 2 bases, V lost 1 base, and 5 bases had no gene match. The CDR3 runs to 16 residues. Germline V lookup: CDR1 LNHDA, CDR2 SQIVND (reference sequence). The CDR3 sequence: CASSIGTRVTYNEQFF. CDR3 coding DNA: TGTGCCAGTAGTATAGGGACTAGAGTTACCTACAATGAGCAGTTCTTC. The full variable domain, its missing parts supplied by reference TRBV19 and TRBJ2-1, is DGGITQSPKYLFRKEGQNVTLSCEQNLNHDAMYWYRQDPGQGLRLIYYSQIVNDFQKGDIAEGYSVSREKKESFPLTVTSAQKNPTAFYLCASSIGTRVTYNEQFFGPGTRLTVL.

The rearrangement joins TRBV5-1 to TRBJ1-1; 8 nucleotides agree with TRBD1. Trimming cost V 5 bases and J 2 bases; bases outside gene matches: 5. Per the germline V gene, CDR1 is SGHRS and CDR2 is YFSETQ. This CDR3 is 14 amino acids long. The CDR3 region has the DNA TGCGCCAGCAGGGGACAGGCGACCAACACTGAAGCTTTCTTT. It codes for CASRGQATNTEAFF.

This rearrangement joins TRBV6-5 to TRBJ2-3, with TRBD1 matching over 9 bases. CDR3 size: 14 residues. The J segment lost 1 base and the V segment lost 6 bases, leaving 2 bases of the junction unmatched. CDR1 MNHEY and CDR2 SVGAGI come from the germline V gene. DNA for the CDR3: TGTGCCAGCAGCCGGACAGGGGGCACAGATACGCAGTATTTT. As protein: CASSRTGGTDTQYF.

The rearrangement links TRBV2 to TRBJ2-7; no clear D. The CDR3 extends over 15 amino acids. Germline CDR1 is SNHLY and CDR2 is FYNNEI. The V gene lost 1 base and the J gene lost 3 bases, with 13 bases spanning the gap. CDR3 bases: TGTGCCAGCAGTGAAGAAGGCGTCCCTCGCTACGAGCAGTACTTC. Protein: CASSEEGVPRYEQYF.

The gene calls are TRBV10-3 and TRBJ1-5, with 11 bases that match TRBD1. Trimming cost V 6 bases and J 7 bases; bases outside gene matches: 5. This CDR3 has 14 amino acids. The germline V gene has CDR1 ENHRY and CDR2 SYGVKD. In DNA form, the CDR3 reads TGTGCCATCAGGGGACAGGGGGGGAGACAGCCCCAGCATTTT. Its translation: CAIRGQGGRQPQHF.